This T cell receptor beta chain was identified in a study of identical twins. The CDR3 totals 14 residues. Germline V gene data show CDR1 as MRHNA and CDR2 as SNTAGT. Unmatched junction bases numbered 0, after V lost 4 bases and J lost 1 base. In its sample, this clonotype was seen many times. Its matching antigen is unknown. TCRdb processed the 5' RACE reads anew with MiXCR; each CDR3 protein has one entry. The sample records under 300,000 distinct CDR3 sequences, over 12% being singletons. Regarding the study as a whole: Low generation-probability sequences were in excess among twin-shared out-of-frame alpha sequences.

V is TRBV6-4 and J is TRBJ2-2; 7 positions agree with TRBD2. This clonotype was obtained from a woman aged 18 to 35 in good health. Sequencing input: memory (CD45RO+) T cells sorted from blood. CDR3 nucleotides: TGTGCCAGCAGTGCGGGGGGGAACACCGGGGAGCTGTTTTTT. Amino acid sequence: CASSAGGNTGELFF.